Listed below are T cell receptor beta chains from one sample, sequenced in a study of blood T cell repertoires in COVID-19. Method: immunoSEQ multiplex PCR; TCRdb's copy keeps in-frame clones and lacks some. The sample includes 150,000 or so clones, more than 75% of them seen just once. The sample comprised peripheral blood. The receptors derive from a man aged 55 to 69 with active or convalescent COVID-19. Each CDR3 is given without its conserved first and last residue. Each record gives: clone size, V gene, D gene, CDR3 protein. The D gene is left open where the match is weak. Expanded clones are given a class, and other clones once, few, many or no size at all.

>once|TRBV5-1|NA
ASSLDQGASYT
>NA|TRBV20-1|NA
SAFESNEAF
>NA|TRBV3-1/TRBV3-2|TRBD1
ASSQDPGGYEQY
>NA|TRBV27|TRBD2
ASSFGLAGGRTQY
>once|TRBV27|TRBD2
ASSLNPSGSNEQF
>few|TRBV19|TRBD1
ASSRPGQGNTEAF
>NA|TRBV9|TRBD2
ASSARGGDAYNEQF
>NA|TRBV30|TRBD1
ASGTGGGLETSAICYEQY
>NA|TRBV19|NA
ASSRNRDQGNEQF
>once|TRBV3-1/TRBV3-2|TRBD1
ASSQRQGSDEKLF
>few|TRBV11-3|NA
ASSLDTRDSQHEQY
>NA|TRBV28|NA
ATRDLPSEQY
>NA|TRBV4-2|NA
ASSQDLAGILPYEQY
>NA|TRBV15|TRBD2
ATSRSGSSYEQY
>NA|TRBV28|TRBD1
ASSLWSRGYSNQPQH
>NA|TRBV5-6|TRBD2
ASSYYLDTSGSFDEQF
>once|TRBV10-3|NA
AIRGRDDEKLF
>NA|TRBV11-2|NA
ASSLDYGGSEQF
>NA|TRBV7-3|NA
ASSLSGSGNTGELF
>NA|TRBV28|NA
ASSSQRNPSNYGYT
>NA|TRBV29-1|TRBD1
SGSSGTGNIQY
>NA|TRBV12-3/TRBV12-4|NA
ASSLGRGQF
>NA|TRBV19|NA
ASMPSGGSGNTIY
>NA|TRBV28|TRBD1
ASVKTGNFGNTIY
>NA|TRBV3-1/TRBV3-2|TRBD2
ASSQDSGGWKEQY
>NA|TRBV6-2/TRBV6-3|TRBD2
ASSPYAGEAQETQY
>NA|TRBV2|NA
ASSTGNNQPQH
>few|TRBV12-3/TRBV12-4|NA
ASSLGQGRGYT
>NA|TRBV7-2|TRBD2
ASSLGSRLASEQY
>NA|TRBV19|NA
ASSPLAVANEKLF
>NA|TRBV19|TRBD2
ASSIESGSSYNEQF
>NA|TRBV11-3|TRBD2
ASSLGGSGGTDTQY
>NA|TRBV11-2|NA
ASSEKFPDTQY
>NA|TRBV27|NA
ASSGGNYEQY
>NA|TRBV30|TRBD1
AWSFTGVTEAF
>NA|TRBV20-1|NA
RGVSTEAF
>once|TRBV11-2|NA
ASSFRLLTTNEKLF
>NA|TRBV9|TRBD2
ASSVAGSVAGAYEQY
>NA|TRBV27|TRBD2
ASSFLGAGGKDTQY
>NA|TRBV7-2|TRBD1
ASSRQGPHEQY
>few|TRBV19|TRBD1
ASSTATGGGYT
>NA|TRBV12-5|TRBD2
ASGWERGAYEQY
>NA|TRBV7-2|TRBD1
ASSLFSTGGSEKLF
>NA|TRBV6-6|NA
ASSYPDSSSTDTQY
>NA|TRBV18|TRBD1
ASSGDSYLGGGYT
>NA|TRBV27|TRBD2
ASTEGAGGPTGELF
>NA|TRBV12-3/TRBV12-4|NA
ASSSPGRGEAF
>NA|TRBV3-1/TRBV3-2|NA
ASSQALLLGGYNEQF
>NA|TRBV5-1|TRBD2
ASSLGTSGINEQF
>NA|TRBV10-3|TRBD2
AISIAGEQF
>NA|TRBV21-1|NA
ASSKAWTGAQDTEAF